The 3 T cell receptor beta chains presented below share a single source sample, sequenced in a study of T cells in women clearing cervical HPV infection. Profiled with immunoSEQ multiplex PCR; TCRdb holds only in-frame clones, not every one. This listing includes under 40,000 clones. What was sequenced was blood buffy coat. All receptors come from a woman between 18 and 70 years old with a cervical HPV16 infection that either progressed to CIN3+ or cleared (not recorded which).

As to this clone: The read ends 3 residues before the CDR3 terminus; that terminus is restored from the germline J gene. This sequence joins TRBV5-1 and TRBJ2-2; TRBD2 is a possible D gene (7 bases). CDR1 is SGHRS and CDR2 is YFSETQ in the germline V gene. V gave up 4 bases and J gave up 5 bases, with 18 bases separating them. This CDR3 has 16 amino acids. CDR3 DNA (partial): TGCGCCAGCAGCCCCCGGGTAGGGGGAGGGACCGGGGAG. It yields the protein CASSPRVGGGTGE. The CDR3 reads in full as CASSPRVGGGTGELFF.

With respect to this clone: The CDR3 end lies 3 residues beyond the end of the read and is filled in from the germline J gene. V gene TRBV19 combines with J gene TRBJ2-3; 7 bases fit TRBD1. CDR3 length: 15 amino acids. J gave up 2 bases and V 7 bases, and 9 bases lay outside the gene matches. From germline, CDR1 is LNHDA and CDR2 SQIVND (reference sequence). CDR3 protein: CASKERGQYTDTQYF. CDR3 bases read: TGTGCCAGTAAGGAAAGGGGGCAATACACAGATACG.

As regards this clone: With the read ending 3 residues before the CDR3 end, the germline J gene is used to fill in that end. This chain uses TRBV7-6 with TRBJ2-7; TRBD1 matches 10 bases. This CDR3 region has 18 residues. Trimming at V came to 1 base and at J to 1 base, leaving 10 bases not matched to a gene. The germline V gene encodes CDR1 SGHVS and CDR2 FNYEAQ. The CDR3 protein is CASSLGGRQGARSYEQYF. CDR3 DNA (partial): TGTGCCAGCAGCTTAGGGGGCCGACAGGGGGCGCGTTCCTACGAG.